Listed below are T cell receptor beta chains from one sample, sequenced in a study of T cell responses to AZD1222 COVID-19 vaccine. Assay used: immunoSEQ multiplex PCR; TCRdb lists only in-frame clones, some missing. The table lists some 150,000 clones, 89% of them singletons. The source was peripheral blood, collected on day 0 of AZD1222 vaccination. The receptors were gathered from an adult in good health. Each CDR3 is given with its conserved first and last residue. A D gene is named only where the DNA matches it firmly. Size is stated for part of the rows, as once, few or many counts, or as a class when the clone is expanded.

J gene: TRBJ1-4
V gene: TRBV23-1
clone size: NA
D gene: NA
CDR3 DNA: TGCGCCAGCAGGCCTAGGGGGTTCAATGAAAAACTGTTTTTT
CDR3 protein: CASRPRGFNEKLFF

J gene: TRBJ2-7
V gene: TRBV6-5
clone size: NA
D gene: NA
CDR3 DNA: TGTGCCAGCAGGCAAGGCGTGGGCGGCGAGCAGTACTTC
CDR3 protein: CASRQGVGGEQYF

J gene: TRBJ1-1
V gene: TRBV5-6
clone size: NA
D gene: NA
CDR3 DNA: TGTGCCAGCAGCTTGGCCCAGGTAAGGAACACTGAAGCTTTCTTT
CDR3 protein: CASSLAQVRNTEAFF

J gene: TRBJ1-1
V gene: TRBV6-5
clone size: NA
D gene: TRBD1
CDR3 DNA: TGTGCCAGCAGAACGACAGGGTTGAACACTGAAGCTTTCTTT
CDR3 protein: CASRTTGLNTEAFF

J gene: TRBJ2-1
V gene: TRBV4-2
clone size: NA
D gene: TRBD2
CDR3 DNA: TGTGCCAGCAGCCAAGTGGAGGGCCTCAGATATAGCGGGGGTCCCTACAATGAGCAGTTCTTC
CDR3 protein: CASSQVEGLRYSGGPYNEQFF

J gene: TRBJ1-2
V gene: TRBV7-9
clone size: NA
D gene: NA
CDR3 DNA: TGTGCCAGCAGCTTAGTAGGGGTTAACTATGGCTACACCTTC
CDR3 protein: CASSLVGVNYGYTF

J gene: TRBJ2-2
V gene: TRBV5-6
clone size: NA
D gene: NA
CDR3 DNA: TGTGCCAGCAGCTTGGTTAGAGGGTATGGGACCGGGGAGCTGTTTTTT
CDR3 protein: CASSLVRGYGTGELFF

J gene: TRBJ1-1
V gene: TRBV18
clone size: NA
D gene: NA
CDR3 DNA: TGTGCCAGCTCACCACCGCGGCCCACGAACACTGAAGCTTTCTTT
CDR3 protein: CASSPPRPTNTEAFF

J gene: TRBJ2-3
V gene: TRBV28
clone size: NA
D gene: TRBD2
CDR3 DNA: TGTGCCAGCAGACTAGCGGGAGGGCCTAGGAGCACAGATACGCAGTATTTT
CDR3 protein: CASRLAGGPRSTDTQYF

J gene: TRBJ2-1
V gene: TRBV7-8
clone size: NA
D gene: NA
CDR3 DNA: TGTGCCAGCAGCCGAACTGGTTTGGGAAACAATGAGCAGTTCTTC
CDR3 protein: CASSRTGLGNNEQFF

J gene: TRBJ1-1
V gene: TRBV5-1
clone size: NA
D gene: NA
CDR3 DNA: TGCGCCAGCAGCCCGGACGGACAAAGGGAAAGCACTGAAGCTTTCTTT
CDR3 protein: CASSPDGQRESTEAFF

J gene: TRBJ1-2
V gene: TRBV5-6
clone size: NA
D gene: NA
CDR3 DNA: TGTGCCAGCAGCTTGGGGCGGACGGGTACTAACTATGGCTACACCTTC
CDR3 protein: CASSLGRTGTNYGYTF

J gene: TRBJ1-5
V gene: TRBV19
clone size: NA
D gene: NA
CDR3 DNA: TGTGCCAGTAGTGGGGGTGATGGGAATCAGCCCCAGCATTTT
CDR3 protein: CASSGGDGNQPQHF

J gene: TRBJ2-7
V gene: TRBV5-6
clone size: NA
D gene: NA
CDR3 DNA: TGTGCCAGCAGCTTGGCCGGGCAGTCCTACGAGCAGTACTTC
CDR3 protein: CASSLAGQSYEQYF

J gene: TRBJ1-2
V gene: TRBV20-1
clone size: NA
D gene: NA
CDR3 DNA: TGCAGTGCTATGGACAGCTATGGCTACACCTTC
CDR3 protein: CSAMDSYGYTF

J gene: TRBJ2-1
V gene: TRBV6-5
clone size: NA
D gene: NA
CDR3 DNA: TGTGCCAGCACAAAGTTTCCCCACAATGAGCAGTTCTTC
CDR3 protein: CASTKFPHNEQFF

J gene: TRBJ2-3
V gene: TRBV24-1
clone size: NA
D gene: NA
CDR3 DNA: TGTGCCACCAGTGATTCTCGTCAACAGGTCCTCGTCGGAACAGATACGCAGTATTTT
CDR3 protein: CATSDSRQQVLVGTDTQYF

J gene: TRBJ2-7
V gene: TRBV7-2
clone size: NA
D gene: TRBD1
CDR3 DNA: TGTGCCAGCAGCTTCACCGGGACAGACTACGAGCAGTACTTC
CDR3 protein: CASSFTGTDYEQYF

J gene: TRBJ1-2
V gene: TRBV25-1
clone size: NA
D gene: TRBD1
CDR3 DNA: TGTGCCAGCAGTGAATATGGGACAGGAAATAATGGCTACACCTTC
CDR3 protein: CASSEYGTGNNGYTF

J gene: TRBJ2-5
V gene: TRBV5-1
clone size: NA
D gene: NA
CDR3 DNA: TGCGCCAGCAGCTGGAGCCTAGCCCCCCAAGAGACCCAGTACTTC
CDR3 protein: CASSWSLAPQETQYF

J gene: TRBJ2-1
V gene: TRBV19
clone size: NA
D gene: NA
CDR3 DNA: TGTGCCAGTAGTCGGATATACAATGAGCAGTTCTTC
CDR3 protein: CASSRIYNEQFF

J gene: TRBJ1-2
V gene: TRBV9
clone size: NA
D gene: NA
CDR3 DNA: TGTGCCAGCAGCGGGCCCCCAGGGAGCTTTGGCTACACCTTC
CDR3 protein: CASSGPPGSFGYTF

J gene: TRBJ1-3
V gene: TRBV3-1/TRBV3-2
clone size: NA
D gene: NA
CDR3 DNA: TGTGCCAGCAGCCAAGTCCGAGGAGCTGGAAACACCATATATTTT
CDR3 protein: CASSQVRGAGNTIYF

J gene: TRBJ1-3
V gene: TRBV7-9
clone size: NA
D gene: NA
CDR3 DNA: TGTGCCAGCAGCTCGGAGGAGGGAAACACCATATATTTT
CDR3 protein: CASSSEEGNTIYF

J gene: TRBJ2-3
V gene: TRBV7-3
clone size: NA
D gene: NA
CDR3 DNA: TGTGCCAGCAGCTTAATCAGCGTAGATACGCAGTATTTT
CDR3 protein: CASSLISVDTQYF

J gene: TRBJ2-1
V gene: TRBV25-1
clone size: NA
D gene: TRBD2
CDR3 DNA: TGTGCCAGCAGTAATAGCGGGAGACACGGTAATGAGCAGTTCTTC
CDR3 protein: CASSNSGRHGNEQFF

J gene: TRBJ2-3
V gene: TRBV11-2
clone size: once
D gene: NA
CDR3 DNA: TGTGCCAGCAGCTTCGTTGTTCTGGGAGATACGCAGTATTTT
CDR3 protein: CASSFVVLGDTQYF

J gene: TRBJ2-3
V gene: TRBV24-1
clone size: NA
D gene: NA
CDR3 DNA: TGTGCCACCAGTGATTGGGGGGATACGCAGTATTTT
CDR3 protein: CATSDWGDTQYF

J gene: TRBJ2-2
V gene: TRBV11-2
clone size: NA
D gene: NA
CDR3 DNA: TGTGCCAGCAGCCACGGGGAGCTGTTTTTT
CDR3 protein: CASSHGELFF

J gene: TRBJ1-1
V gene: TRBV18
clone size: NA
D gene: NA
CDR3 DNA: TGTGCCAGCTCACAGGGGCTGAGCAGCATGAACACTGAAGCTTTCTTT
CDR3 protein: CASSQGLSSMNTEAFF

J gene: TRBJ1-2
V gene: TRBV11-2
clone size: NA
D gene: TRBD1
CDR3 DNA: TGTGCCAGCAGCCCTAGGGACAGGGAATTTCCCTATGGCTACACCTTC
CDR3 protein: CASSPRDREFPYGYTF

J gene: TRBJ1-2
V gene: TRBV13
clone size: NA
D gene: NA
CDR3 DNA: TGTGCCAGCAGCACCGGGCCAAAGGGAGGGGTAGGCTACACCTTC
CDR3 protein: CASSTGPKGGVGYTF

J gene: TRBJ1-5
V gene: TRBV6-1
clone size: NA
D gene: NA
CDR3 DNA: TGTGCCAGCAGTGACGTCCTCAAGGGAGGCAATCAGCCCCAGCATTTT
CDR3 protein: CASSDVLKGGNQPQHF

J gene: TRBJ1-4
V gene: TRBV3-1/TRBV3-2
clone size: NA
D gene: TRBD1
CDR3 DNA: TGTGCCAGCAGCCGCAGACAGGGAAAGGAAAAACTGTTTTTT
CDR3 protein: CASSRRQGKEKLFF

J gene: TRBJ1-2
V gene: TRBV5-1
clone size: NA
D gene: NA
CDR3 DNA: TGCGCCAGCAGCTTTTTATGGGGAACTCAGGGTTTGAGTGGCTACACCTTC
CDR3 protein: CASSFLWGTQGLSGYTF

J gene: TRBJ1-2
V gene: TRBV7-2
clone size: NA
D gene: NA
CDR3 DNA: TGTGCCAGCAGCCCAGAAGGGGGTGACTATGGCTACACCTTC
CDR3 protein: CASSPEGGDYGYTF

J gene: TRBJ1-3
V gene: TRBV5-1
clone size: few
D gene: NA
CDR3 DNA: TGCGCCAGCAGCTCCATCCCCTCCCTGGGCCCTCGAGGAAACACCATATATTTT
CDR3 protein: CASSSIPSLGPRGNTIYF

J gene: TRBJ1-1
V gene: TRBV5-1
clone size: NA
D gene: NA
CDR3 DNA: TGCGCCAGCAGCTTAACACCGGGGAACACTGAAGCTTTCTTT
CDR3 protein: CASSLTPGNTEAFF

J gene: TRBJ1-5
V gene: TRBV10-3
clone size: NA
D gene: NA
CDR3 DNA: TGTGCCATCAAGAGCGGGGCAAGCAATCAGCCCCAGCATTTT
CDR3 protein: CAIKSGASNQPQHF

J gene: TRBJ2-7
V gene: TRBV2
clone size: NA
D gene: TRBD2
CDR3 DNA: TGTGCCAGCAGTGAGAAGACTAGCGGGAGAAACGAGCAGTACTTC
CDR3 protein: CASSEKTSGRNEQYF

J gene: TRBJ2-5
V gene: TRBV30
clone size: NA
D gene: NA
CDR3 DNA: TGTGCCTGGAACCTATTCACGGAGACCCAGTACTTC
CDR3 protein: CAWNLFTETQYF

J gene: TRBJ2-1
V gene: TRBV3-1/TRBV3-2
clone size: NA
D gene: NA
CDR3 DNA: TGTGCCAGCAGCTTCCGGACTGGTGAAGGCCAGTTCTTC
CDR3 protein: CASSFRTGEGQFF

J gene: TRBJ2-1
V gene: TRBV6-4
clone size: few
D gene: TRBD2
CDR3 DNA: TGTGCCAGCAGTGTAGGGACTAGCGGATACAATGAGCAGTTCTTC
CDR3 protein: CASSVGTSGYNEQFF

J gene: TRBJ1-1
V gene: TRBV5-4
clone size: NA
D gene: NA
CDR3 DNA: TGTGCCTCCGAAGACCAACGCGCTGAAGCTTTCTTT
CDR3 protein: CASEDQRAEAFF

J gene: TRBJ2-2
V gene: TRBV11-2
clone size: NA
D gene: NA
CDR3 DNA: TGTGCCAGCAGCTTAGATCGAGACGGTCGATCAATCACCGGGGAGCTGTTTTTT
CDR3 protein: CASSLDRDGRSITGELFF

J gene: TRBJ2-7
V gene: TRBV30
clone size: NA
D gene: NA
CDR3 DNA: TGTGCCTGGGACAGAGGAGAGCCCGAGCAGTACTTC
CDR3 protein: CAWDRGEPEQYF

J gene: TRBJ2-7
V gene: TRBV21-1
clone size: few
D gene: NA
CDR3 DNA: TGTGCCAGCAGCTCAACCGGGACAGGGGCCTACGAGCAGTACTTC
CDR3 protein: CASSSTGTGAYEQYF

J gene: TRBJ2-2
V gene: TRBV11-2
clone size: few
D gene: TRBD1
CDR3 DNA: TGTGCCAGCAGCTTAGGCCTGGGACAGTTATACGCGGAGCTGTTTTTT
CDR3 protein: CASSLGLGQLYAELFF

J gene: TRBJ1-1
V gene: TRBV30
clone size: NA
D gene: NA
CDR3 DNA: TGTGCCTGGAGGGATTTCGGGGGGAGGAGCACTGAAGCTTTCTTT
CDR3 protein: CAWRDFGGRSTEAFF

J gene: TRBJ2-3
V gene: TRBV5-1
clone size: NA
D gene: NA
CDR3 DNA: TGCGCCAGCAGCTTGGCGGCGGGCGGCGACACAGATACGCAGTATTTT
CDR3 protein: CASSLAAGGDTDTQYF

J gene: TRBJ1-1
V gene: TRBV21-1
clone size: NA
D gene: NA
CDR3 DNA: TGTGCCAGCAGCAAGGATAAAGGGCGTCACACTGAAGCTTTCTTT
CDR3 protein: CASSKDKGRHTEAFF

J gene: TRBJ2-1
V gene: TRBV6-4
clone size: NA
D gene: TRBD2
CDR3 DNA: TGTGCCAGCAGTGACGACGGGGGGACCTACAATGAGCAGTTCTTC
CDR3 protein: CASSDDGGTYNEQFF

J gene: TRBJ2-7
V gene: TRBV10-1
clone size: NA
D gene: TRBD2
CDR3 DNA: TGCGCCAGCAGTGAGTCGGTGGCGGGAGATTACGAGCAGTACTTC
CDR3 protein: CASSESVAGDYEQYF

J gene: TRBJ2-7
V gene: TRBV19
clone size: NA
D gene: NA
CDR3 DNA: TGTGCCAGTAGTATAGATGGCAGGGATGGGAGATACGAGCAGTACTTC
CDR3 protein: CASSIDGRDGRYEQYF

J gene: TRBJ1-1
V gene: TRBV3-1/TRBV3-2
clone size: NA
D gene: NA
CDR3 DNA: TGTGCCAGCAGCCAAGAAGGGGACATCGGGGCCCAGTTAGCTTTCTTT
CDR3 protein: CASSQEGDIGAQLAFF

J gene: TRBJ2-7
V gene: TRBV14
clone size: NA
D gene: NA
CDR3 DNA: TGTGCCAGCAGCCAAGTGGGGGGTCCCCACGAGCAGTACTTC
CDR3 protein: CASSQVGGPHEQYF

J gene: TRBJ2-7
V gene: TRBV29-1
clone size: NA
D gene: TRBD2
CDR3 DNA: TGCAGCGTTGAGGAGCGGGGCTACGAGCAGTACTTC
CDR3 protein: CSVEERGYEQYF